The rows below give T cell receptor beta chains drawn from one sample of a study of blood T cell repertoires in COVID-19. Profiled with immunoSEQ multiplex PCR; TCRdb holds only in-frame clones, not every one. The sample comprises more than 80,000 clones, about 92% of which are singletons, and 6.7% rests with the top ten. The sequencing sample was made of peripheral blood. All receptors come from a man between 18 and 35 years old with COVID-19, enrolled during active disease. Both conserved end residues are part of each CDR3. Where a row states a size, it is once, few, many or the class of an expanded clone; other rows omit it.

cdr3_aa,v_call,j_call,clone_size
CASSPLRGSSYEQYF,TRBV5-8,TRBJ2-7,.
CASSRAGIGNTIYF,TRBV5-6,TRBJ1-3,.
CASSSSVSSSYNEQFF,TRBV5-4,TRBJ2-1,.
CASSVGGQGAIYEQYF,TRBV9,TRBJ2-7,.
CASSARQGDLAKNIQYF,TRBV25-1,TRBJ2-4,.
CASQLPNWYEQYF,TRBV5-8,TRBJ2-7,.
CAWSVFGGISYEQYF,TRBV30,TRBJ2-7,once
CASSSMSGRGYNEQFF,TRBV13,TRBJ2-1,.
CASSYSLAGGGSDTQYF,TRBV6-2/TRBV6-3,TRBJ2-3,.
CASSLDAYTQETQYF,TRBV11-2,TRBJ2-5,.
CASGGQGYEQYF,TRBV28,TRBJ2-7,once
CASSFTSLYEQYF,TRBV5-5,TRBJ2-7,.
CASSLRASTSYEQYF,TRBV28,TRBJ2-7,.
CASSLDAGAGEQYF,TRBV7-9,TRBJ2-7,.
CASSLVSGSANYGYTF,TRBV27,TRBJ1-2,.
CASRTSGETSYEQYF,TRBV6-4,TRBJ2-7,once
CASSYGGVGEQYF,TRBV6-5,TRBJ2-7,.
CASSLGRQGLDEQYF,TRBV13,TRBJ2-7,.
CASSTQGLEGPGGYTF,TRBV19,TRBJ1-2,.
CAIQGLPNTEAFF,TRBV6-5,TRBJ1-1,.
CASSGTGGAVEKLFF,TRBV28,TRBJ1-4,.
CASSRGRGGAGETQYF,TRBV7-8,TRBJ2-5,.
CASSRGLAGVAGELFF,TRBV5-6,TRBJ2-2,.
CASSSVLATGTNYEQYF,TRBV5-6,TRBJ2-7,.
CASSLAGRMNTEAFF,TRBV7-3,TRBJ1-1,.
CASSLASASAPYEQYF,TRBV7-2,TRBJ2-7,.
CATSWGGGYEQYF,TRBV6-1,TRBJ2-7,.
CASSRAGGSTDTQYF,TRBV5-4,TRBJ2-3,.
CASSQRGYTGELFF,TRBV4-1,TRBJ2-2,once
CASSPNRPGTGFGRNNEQFF,TRBV18,TRBJ2-1,.
CASSIPGQGKGYYGYTF,TRBV28,TRBJ1-2,.
CASSRGQGTDTQYF,TRBV19,TRBJ2-3,.
CASSQEQADTDTQYF,TRBV4-3,TRBJ2-3,.
CASSAPELPGVGEQFF,TRBV9,TRBJ2-1,.
CASRIGTSGETDTQYF,TRBV2,TRBJ2-3,.
CASSRPGQRNTEAFF,TRBV4-1,TRBJ1-1,.
CASSVGGGKAYNEQFF,TRBV9,TRBJ2-1,.
CASSVLGQAYEQYF,TRBV11-2,TRBJ2-7,.
CASSLKRQGLSGANVLTF,TRBV27,TRBJ2-6,.
CASSEGQVIEQFF,TRBV6-1,TRBJ2-1,medium-sized
CASSFGRRGSYNEQFF,TRBV28,TRBJ2-1,.
CASSKVRRGAGTGELFF,TRBV21-1,TRBJ2-2,.
CASSVSGRAYEQYF,TRBV9,TRBJ2-7,.
CASSLQGSAEKLFF,TRBV28,TRBJ1-4,.
CASSERGQGGYGANVLTF,TRBV2,TRBJ2-6,.
CASSLLQGPSYEQYF,TRBV5-1,TRBJ2-7,.
CASRQRGNQETQYF,TRBV27,TRBJ2-5,.
CASTTMGTTYNEQFF,TRBV27,TRBJ2-1,.
CASSVGGRGLGEQETQYF,TRBV9,TRBJ2-5,.
CASSQALAYGYTF,TRBV4-3,TRBJ1-2,once
CASSPSRASGTGEQFF,TRBV3-1/TRBV3-2,TRBJ2-1,once
CASSNQALNEKLLF,TRBV19,TRBJ1-4,.
CASSSRGETQYF,TRBV7-9,TRBJ2-5,.
CAWSVRQGLSNQPQHF,TRBV30,TRBJ1-5,once
CASSYNYEQYF,TRBV12-3/TRBV12-4,TRBJ2-7,.
CASSIGQGARYEQYF,TRBV19,TRBJ2-7,.
CASSGDSSYEQYF,TRBV27,TRBJ2-7,.
CASSLGGFTDTQYF,TRBV7-9,TRBJ2-3,.
CASGTGVKETQYF,TRBV2,TRBJ2-5,.
CASSQPQGEGGEQYF,TRBV3-1/TRBV3-2,TRBJ2-7,few